The next 24 T cell receptor beta chains were all read from a single sample in a study of molecular identifiers for immune sequencing clone quantification. TCRdb passed the PCR reads through MiXCR, listing each CDR3 protein once. The table has around 7,800 distinct CDR3 sequences, roughly 30% seen once; the top ten hold 6.5% to 9%. Sequencing was performed on naive CD8+ T cells from blood, with Jurkat cell RNA spiked in. Subset defined: FACS-sorted CD8+CD4-CCR7+CD45RA+ naive T cells. Receptors were obtained from a human donor in good health. Some libraries in this study had Jurkat cell RNA spiked in.

The chain recombines TRBV6-6 with TRBJ2-1; the D call may be TRBD1 or TRBD2 (5 bases each). CDR3 length: 12 amino acids. The ends were cut back, 10 bases at V and 5 bases at J, with 12 bases in the middle. Looked up from germline, CDR1 is MNHNY and CDR2 is SVGAGI (reference sequence). CDR3 region: CATGTLNNEQFF. CDR3 coding DNA: TGTGCCACCGGGACGCTTAACAATGAGCAGTTCTTC.

This clonotype occurred a few times. The chain joins TRBV7-9 to TRBJ1-6; TRBD1 aligns across 10 bases. V shed 5 bases, J shed 7 bases, and the junction held 2 bases outside the gene matches. CDR1 is SEHNR and CDR2 is FQNEAQ in the germline V gene (reference sequence). The CDR3 sequence is 14 residues long. Written as DNA, the CDR3 is TGTGCCAGCAGCGCGGGACAGGGGAATTCACCCCTCCACTTT. Amino acids: CASSAGQGNSPLHF.

The chain uses TRBV20-1 and TRBJ2-2; 7 nucleotides line up with TRBD1. Germline lookup yields CDR1 DFQATT and CDR2 SNEGSKA (reference sequence). The CDR3 totals 13 residues. The V gene end was trimmed by 6 bases and the J gene end by 3 bases; junction bases not matched to a gene: 4. Here the CDR3 reads CSANDRDTGELFF. As DNA, the CDR3 is TGCAGTGCAAACGACAGGGACACCGGGGAGCTGTTTTTT.

This chain uses TRBV20-1 with TRBJ2-3; D may be TRBD1 or TRBD2 (6 bases each). Germline V lookup: CDR1 DFQATT, CDR2 SNEGSKA (reference sequence). The germline V and J ends were trimmed by 5 bases and 2 bases, with 17 bases remaining between them. The CDR3 length is 15 residues. The CDR3 bases are TGCAGTGCTCCCTGGGGGCTAGCGACCACAGATACGCAGTATTTT. The encoded protein is CSAPWGLATTDTQYF.

This chain links TRBV28 with TRBJ2-7; no clear D gene. V lost 2 bases, J lost 2 bases, and 10 bases lay in between. This CDR3 is 14 amino acids long. Germline CDR1 and CDR2: MDHEN and SYDVKM. DNA of the CDR3: TGTGCCAGCAGTTTACTCAGTGGGCCCTACGAGCAGTACTTC. As protein: CASSLLSGPYEQYF.

The CDR3 reads CASSYSSMAGELFF. In nucleotides, the CDR3 is TGTGCCAGCAGTTACTCCTCAATGGCCGGGGAGCTGTTTTTT. The genes are TRBV6-6 and TRBJ2-2; D unresolved. Germline V lookup: CDR1 MNHNY, CDR2 SVGAGI (reference sequence). This CDR3 contains 14 residues. The V end was cut by 0 bases, the J end by 6 bases, with 8 bases between.

With respect to this clonotype: A single base separates this from a much larger clone, so it may be a read error. No conserved phenylalanine or tryptophan ends this CDR3, so it is likely a read error. V and J are TRBV7-8 and TRBJ2-1; D is ambiguous. The CDR3 is 13 amino acids. Germline CDR1 reads SGHVS; CDR2 reads FQNEAQ. The V end lost 5 bases, the J end lost 9 bases, and 14 bases lay between the germline ends. The CDR3 here is CASSQSRVFEQFS. The CDR3 DNA is TGTGCCAGCAGCCAAAGTAGGGTTTTTGAGCAGTTCTCC.

CDR3 region: CASSVGGQETQYF. The DNA for the CDR3 is TGTGCCAGCAGCGTAGGCGGGCAAGAGACCCAGTACTTC. The chain carries TRBV9 and TRBJ2-5, with D possibly TRBD2 on 5 matching bases. The germline V gene has CDR1 SGDLS and CDR2 YYNGEE. V shed 0 bases and J shed 2 bases, with 5 bases lying between them. The CDR3 extends over 13 amino acids.

The chain employs TRBV18 and TRBJ2-5; TRBD1 is a possible D gene (6 bases). Trimming removed 0 bases from V and 8 bases from J, with 10 bases in between. The CDR3 has 13 amino acids. The germline V gene encodes CDR1 KGHSH and CDR2 LQKENI. This CDR3 is CASSPPGALTQYF. The CDR3 nucleotides are TGTGCCAGCTCACCACCGGGGGCGCTAACCCAGTACTTC.

This clonotype was detected only a few times. The chain uses TRBV6-2 or TRBV6-3 and TRBJ1-5; D is undetermined. Germline V lookup: CDR1 MNHEY, CDR2 SVGEGT. Trimming took 7 bases from V and 0 from J, leaving 22 bases between them. CDR3 length: 18 amino acids. The DNA for the CDR3 is TGTGCCAGCACGATCAGCCCAATACTTCGTTATAGCAATCAGCCCCAGCATTTT. Translation: CASTISPILRYSNQPQHF.

This clonotype occurred a few times. This chain uses TRBV4-3 with TRBJ2-7; unclear D gene. Germline CDR1 reads LGHNA; CDR2 reads YSLEER. Trimming pared 0 bases from V and 5 bases from J, leaving 11 bases between. This CDR3 is built from 14 residues. The CDR3 loop reads CASSQDYSYNEQYF. The CDR3 bases are TGCGCCAGCAGCCAAGATTACAGCTACAACGAGCAGTACTTC.

By proportion, this clonotype is medium-sized. This rearrangement joins TRBV7-9 to TRBJ2-7; tentatively, D is TRBD2 (6 bases). The CDR3 is made up of 13 amino acids. The germline V and J ends were trimmed by 0 bases and 6 bases, with 9 bases remaining between them. The germline CDR1 and CDR2 sequences are SEHNR and FQNEAQ (reference sequence). This CDR3 reads CASSLAGGTEQYF. CDR3 sequence (DNA): TGTGCCAGCAGCTTAGCGGGAGGTACCGAGCAGTACTTC.

This clonotype was counted a few times. V is TRBV6-2 or TRBV6-3 and J is TRBJ2-7, with 7 nucleotides matching TRBD2. From germline, CDR1 is MNHEY and CDR2 SVGEGT. This CDR3 is built from 13 residues. The trim removed 7 bases at V and 5 bases at J, leaving 8 bases unmatched. As DNA, the CDR3 is TGTGCCAGCACCGATTGGGGGGGTAACGAGCAGTACTTC. Translated: CASTDWGGNEQYF.

This clonotype appeared a few times. The chain has TRBV29-1 and TRBJ2-7; D might be TRBD2 (5 bases). The V and J ends lost 1 base and 4 bases respectively, with 11 bases between them. This CDR3 contains 13 residues. Per germline, CDR1 SQVTM and CDR2 ANQGSEA. The CDR3 DNA reads as TGCAGCGTTGAAGGCCGGGGTGGATACGAGCAGTACTTC. This gives the protein CSVEGRGGYEQYF.

The V and J genes are TRBV20-1 and TRBJ1-6; the D is unclear. This CDR3 contains 18 residues. CDR1 DFQATT and CDR2 SNEGSKA come from the germline V gene (reference sequence). Trimming cost V 3 bases and J 6 bases, with 24 bases left between them. The CDR3 sequence is CSASNQEDQVGINSPLHF. For the CDR3, the DNA is TGCAGTGCTAGCAACCAGGAGGATCAGGTGGGGATTAATTCACCCCTCCACTTT.

The gene calls are TRBV28 and TRBJ2-7; TRBD1 matches 7 bases. Trimming cost V 5 bases and J 2 bases; bases outside gene matches: 9. The CDR3 is 15 residues long. Germline values: CDR1 MDHEN, CDR2 SYDVKM. The CDR3 protein is CASSPHGTAPYEQYF. The CDR3, as DNA: TGTGCCAGCAGTCCCCACGGGACAGCTCCCTACGAGCAGTACTTC.

The chain employs TRBV7-9 and TRBJ2-2, with D maybe TRBD2 (7 bases). The ends were cut back, 3 bases at V and 4 bases at J, with 21 bases in the middle. Germline loops: CDR1 SEHNR, CDR2 FQNEAQ (reference sequence). The CDR3 loop spans 18 amino acids. The CDR3 spells CASSFPRRGGPPTGELFF. The CDR3 DNA sequence: TGTGCCAGCAGCTTCCCAAGGAGGGGGGGCCCCCCCACCGGGGAGCTGTTTTTT.

This clonotype has a single count. Since a much larger clone is just one base distant, this may be a read error. The chain joins TRBV7-6 to TRBJ2-3; 7 bases agree with TRBD2. CDR3 size: 15 residues. Germline assignment: CDR1 SGHVS and CDR2 FNYEAQ. CDR3 protein: CASIPGTTIPDTQNF. The CDR3 DNA reads TGTGCCAGCATCCCCGGGACTACAATCCCAGATACGCAGAATTTT.

CDR3 in amino acids: CASSSRLAATYEQYF. CDR3 nucleotide sequence: TGTGCCAGCAGTAGTAGACTAGCGGCAACCTACGAGCAGTACTTC. The V gene is TRBV5-3, the J gene TRBJ2-7; 9 bases line up with TRBD2. TRBV5-3 is sorted into the ORF group, with uncertain function. CDR3 length: 15 amino acids. J was trimmed by 2 bases and V by 8 bases; bases with no gene match: 11.

This clonotype was detected only a few times. This sequence joins TRBV14 and TRBJ2-7; 9 bases match TRBD2. The V gene's germline CDR1 is SGHDN and CDR2 FVKESK. The CDR3 covers 17 residues. V shed 5 bases and J 3 bases; nucleotides not matched to a gene: 14. The CDR3 protein is CASSYLLPTSGNYEQYF. For the CDR3, the DNA is TGTGCCAGCAGCTACCTGCTCCCGACTAGCGGAAACTACGAGCAGTACTTC.

The genes are TRBV6-2 or TRBV6-3 and TRBJ2-7; 10 bases are a match to TRBD1. This CDR3 region has 14 residues. Losses at the gene ends were 7 bases for V and 2 bases for J; bases not matched to a gene: 5. Per the germline V gene, CDR1 is MNHEY and CDR2 is SVGEGT. In DNA form, the CDR3 reads TGTGCCAGCACCCGACAGGGGGCCGCCTACGAGCAGTACTTC. This codes for CASTRQGAAYEQYF.

V usage is TRBV9 and J usage is TRBJ2-7; D is perhaps TRBD2 (5 bases). V was pared by 1 base and J by 6 bases, with 14 bases between. Germline loops: CDR1 SGDLS, CDR2 YYNGEE. The CDR3 runs 14 residues. CDR3 amino acids: CASSVLGINAEQYF. The DNA for the CDR3 is TGTGCCAGCAGCGTACTCGGGATAAACGCCGAGCAGTACTTC.

The chain combines TRBV4-1 with TRBJ2-7, with D possibly being TRBD2 (6 bases). CDR1 and CDR2 (germline): MGHRA, YSYEKL. Deletions cut 0 bases from V and 0 bases from J, with 12 bases between. This CDR3 contains 16 residues. CDR3: CASSQELSGSSYEQYF. For the CDR3, the DNA is TGCGCCAGCAGCCAAGAACTGAGCGGGTCCTCCTACGAGCAGTACTTC.

This clonotype turned up a few times. The rearrangement joins TRBV27 to TRBJ2-1; TRBD2 matches at 7 bases. Germline CDR1 MNHEY, CDR2 SMNVEV (reference sequence). With V trimmed by 5 bases and J by 10 bases, 5 bases remained unmatched. The CDR3 length is 12 residues. The CDR3 here is CASSPGTIEQFF. In DNA form, the CDR3 reads TGTGCCAGCAGTCCGGGGACTATAGAGCAGTTCTTC.